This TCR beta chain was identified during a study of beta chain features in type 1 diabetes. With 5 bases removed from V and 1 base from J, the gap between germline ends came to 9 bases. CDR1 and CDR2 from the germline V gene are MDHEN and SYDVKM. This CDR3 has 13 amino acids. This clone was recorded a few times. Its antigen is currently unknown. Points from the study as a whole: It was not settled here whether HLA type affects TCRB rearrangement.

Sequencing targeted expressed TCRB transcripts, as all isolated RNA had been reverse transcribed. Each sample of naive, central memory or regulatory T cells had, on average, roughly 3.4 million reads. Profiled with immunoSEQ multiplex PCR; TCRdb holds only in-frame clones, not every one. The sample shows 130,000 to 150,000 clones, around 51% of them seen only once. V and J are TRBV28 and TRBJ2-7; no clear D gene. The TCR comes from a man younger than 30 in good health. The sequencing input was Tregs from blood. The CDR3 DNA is TGTGCCAGCAGTGAGCCCAGGTCCTACGAGCAGTACTTC. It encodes CASSEPRSYEQYF.